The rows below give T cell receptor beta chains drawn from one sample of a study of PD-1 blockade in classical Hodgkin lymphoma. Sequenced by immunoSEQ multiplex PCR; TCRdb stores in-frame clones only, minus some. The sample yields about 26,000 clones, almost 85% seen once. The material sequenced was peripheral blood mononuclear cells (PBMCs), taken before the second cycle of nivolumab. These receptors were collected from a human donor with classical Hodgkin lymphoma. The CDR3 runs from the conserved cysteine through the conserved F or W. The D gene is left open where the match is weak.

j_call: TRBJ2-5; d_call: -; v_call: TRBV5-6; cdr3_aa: CASSRPTLAYGETQYF
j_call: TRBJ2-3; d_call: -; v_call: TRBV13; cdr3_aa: CASSLSDTSDTSSRDTQYF
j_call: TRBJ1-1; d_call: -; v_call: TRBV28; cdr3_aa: CASSAFGRGDTEAFF
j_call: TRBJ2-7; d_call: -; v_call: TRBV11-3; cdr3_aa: CASSDRTSASEQYF
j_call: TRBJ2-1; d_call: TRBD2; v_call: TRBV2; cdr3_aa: CASRTLAGGDYNEQFF
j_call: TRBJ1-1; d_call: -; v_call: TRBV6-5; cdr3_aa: CASSYQASVNTEAFF
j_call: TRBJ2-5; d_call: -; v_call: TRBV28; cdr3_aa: CASRGAEETQYF
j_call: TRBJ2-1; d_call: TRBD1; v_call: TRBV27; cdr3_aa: CASSKGQFLYNEQFF
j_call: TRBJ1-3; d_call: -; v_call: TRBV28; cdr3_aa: CASSWGVNTIYF
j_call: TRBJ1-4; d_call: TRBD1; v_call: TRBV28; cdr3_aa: CASSFRQGGVEKLFF
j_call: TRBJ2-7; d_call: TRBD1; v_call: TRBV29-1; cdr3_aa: CSVAGGTVGVNYEQYF
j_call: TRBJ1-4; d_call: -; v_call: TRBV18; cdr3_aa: CASSPDRHNEKLFF
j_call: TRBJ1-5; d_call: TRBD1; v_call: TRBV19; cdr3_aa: CASKVGQGYWQGNQPQHF
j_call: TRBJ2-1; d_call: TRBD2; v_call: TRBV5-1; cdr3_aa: CASSLNGRGGLDEQFF
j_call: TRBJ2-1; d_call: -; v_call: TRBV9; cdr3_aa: CASSVDVGALLNEQFF
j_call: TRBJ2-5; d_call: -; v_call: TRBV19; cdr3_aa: CASSKSVEETQYF
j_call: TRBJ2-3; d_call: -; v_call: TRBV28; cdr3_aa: CASSLGPDTQYF
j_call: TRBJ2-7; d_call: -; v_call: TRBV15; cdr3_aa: CATSMSGTSYEQYF
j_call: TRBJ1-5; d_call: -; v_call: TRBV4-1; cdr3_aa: CASSQDVGPQHF
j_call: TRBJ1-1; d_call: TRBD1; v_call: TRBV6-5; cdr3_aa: CASIQDRAGTEAFF
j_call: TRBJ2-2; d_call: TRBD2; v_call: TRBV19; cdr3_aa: CASSSASGHTGELFF
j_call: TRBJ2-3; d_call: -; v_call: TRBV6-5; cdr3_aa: CATRITDTQYF
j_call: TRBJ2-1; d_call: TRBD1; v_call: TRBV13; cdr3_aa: CASSPLGQGMNNEQFF
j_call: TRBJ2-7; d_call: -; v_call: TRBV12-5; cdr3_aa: CASGLSSSSSYEQYF
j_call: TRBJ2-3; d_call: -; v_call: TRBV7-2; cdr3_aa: CASSSGITDTQYF
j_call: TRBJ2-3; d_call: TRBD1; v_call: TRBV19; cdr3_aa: CASSIDRGFTDTQYF
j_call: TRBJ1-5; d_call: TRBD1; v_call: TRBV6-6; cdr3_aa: CASSADRLNQPQHF
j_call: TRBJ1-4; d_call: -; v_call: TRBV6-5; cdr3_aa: CASSSLVVTNEKLFF
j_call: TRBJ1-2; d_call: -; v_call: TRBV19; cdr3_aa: CASEGQKNYGYTF
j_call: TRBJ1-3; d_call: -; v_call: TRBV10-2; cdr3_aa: CASMGRGGGNTIYF
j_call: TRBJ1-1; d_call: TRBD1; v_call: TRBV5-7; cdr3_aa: CASSEGAITEAFF
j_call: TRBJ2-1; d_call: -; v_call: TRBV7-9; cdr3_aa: CASSGRRGVISSYNEQFF
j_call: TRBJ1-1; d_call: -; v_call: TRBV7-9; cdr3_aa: CASSTRLDLSREAFF